These T cell receptor beta chains were read from a single sample in a study of OX40 agonist ivuxolimab in advanced cancers. Assay used: immunoSEQ multiplex PCR; TCRdb lists only in-frame clones, some missing. The table includes 50,000 or so clones, around 74% detected once. The source material was CD4+ or CD8+ T cells sorted from blood, sampled in a trial of the OX40 agonist ivuxolimab. The source is an adult with an advanced solid tumor such as melanoma, head and neck, liver or kidney cancer. Each CDR3 is given with its conserved first and last residue. The D gene is left open where the match is weak. Clone size is not always given. Where it is, it says once, few, many or a class for expanded clones.

d_call clone_size j_call v_call cdr3_aa cdr3_nt
NA NA TRBJ2-6 TRBV5-1 CASSGRSGANVLTF TGCGCCAGCAGTGGCCGCTCTGGGGCCAACGTCCTGACTTTC
NA few TRBJ2-5 TRBV7-7 CASSLGAGEGETQYF TGTGCTAGCAGCTTAGGGGCAGGAGAGGGGGAGACCCAGTACTTC
NA NA TRBJ2-7 TRBV2 CASSDRLYEQYF TGTGCCAGCAGTGACAGGCTCTACGAGCAGTACTTC
TRBD1 NA TRBJ2-5 TRBV5-1 CASSLVAWDSQETQYF TGCGCCAGCAGCTTAGTTGCATGGGACAGCCAAGAGACCCAGTACTTC
NA NA TRBJ2-7 TRBV13 CASSLRISYEQYF TGTGCCAGCAGCTTACGGATCAGCTACGAGCAGTACTTC
TRBD1 few TRBJ2-7 TRBV4-3 CASSQELTGASYEQYF TGCGCCAGCAGCCAAGAGTTGACAGGGGCTTCATACGAGCAGTACTTC
TRBD2 NA TRBJ2-3 TRBV5-8 CASKGTSGSDTQYF TGTGCCAGCAAGGGAACTAGCGGGTCAGATACGCAGTATTTT
TRBD1 NA TRBJ2-7 TRBV10-3 CAISDSGTGTTPNYEQYF TGTGCCATCAGTGATTCCGGGACAGGGACAACACCCAACTACGAGCAGTACTTC
TRBD2 NA TRBJ2-5 TRBV11-2 CASSLGGGEFQETQYF TGTGCCAGCAGCTTAGGTGGGGGGGAATTCCAAGAGACCCAGTACTTC
NA NA TRBJ2-1 TRBV2 CASSVGLSYNEQFF TGTGCCAGCAGTGTAGGGCTATCCTACAATGAGCAGTTCTTC
TRBD1 once TRBJ1-2 TRBV7-2 CASSSRDRDGYTF TGTGCCAGCAGCTCCCGGGACAGAGACGGCTACACCTTC
NA NA TRBJ2-3 TRBV7-2 CASSSWTPGTDTQYF TGTGCCAGCAGCTCCTGGACCCCGGGGACAGATACGCAGTATTTT
NA NA TRBJ1-5 TRBV21-1 CASSKPIGRARFYSNQPQHF TGTGCCAGCAGCAAGCCCATCGGGAGGGCGCGATTTTATAGCAATCAGCCCCAGCATTTT
NA NA TRBJ2-3 TRBV6-5 CASSRALSTDTQYF TGTGCCAGCAGTCGGGCCCTTAGCACAGATACGCAGTATTTT
NA NA TRBJ2-2 TRBV18 CASSPSKSTGELFF TGTGCCAGCTCACCGTCGAAGTCCACCGGGGAGCTGTTTTTT
NA NA TRBJ2-1 TRBV30 CAWSGVGNMGFF TGTGCCTGGAGTGGAGTGGGGAATATGGGGTTCTTC